This record covers a single T cell receptor beta chain. Its antigen is currently unknown. The CDR3 has 15 residues. Trimming removed 1 base at V and 7 bases at J, with 17 bases between. CDR1 and CDR2 from the germline V gene are SGHDT and YYEEEE. The entry originates in a study of blood T cell dynamics during melanoma immunotherapy. Study details: Metastatic melanoma patients received first-line pembrolizumab or nivolumab plus ipilimumab. Study results and caveats: The study could not tell melanoma-specific clones from general immune activation.

The assay was immunoSEQ multiplex PCR, and TCRdb's table has in-frame clones only and misses some. The sample has around 240 clones; 70% to 90% are singletons. Specified time point: week 3, after first cycle of checkpoint inhibitor. Patients with prior systemic cancer treatment, concomitant immunosuppressants, or other active malignancies were excluded. Specimen: cell-free DNA from blood, collected from a patient treated with checkpoint blockade. The chain recombines TRBV5-6 with TRBJ1-1, with a possible D match to TRBD1 (6 bases). The TCR was taken from a human donor with melanoma. The CDR3 protein is CASSLNGGIRGEAFF. The DNA of the CDR3 is TGTGCCAGCAGCTTGAATGGGGGGATCAGGGGTGAAGCTTTCTTT.